This entry features one T cell receptor beta chain sequence. What it binds is not known. This sample was taken from a study of OX40 agonist ivuxolimab in advanced cancers. About the study: As their treatment, patients were administered ivuxolimab, an agonistic anti-OX40 (CD134) antibody. Enrolled patients in dose escalation had cancers that were hepatocellular carcinoma, melanoma, renal cell or head and neck cancer.

CDR3 length: 13 residues. Trimming shortened V by 4 bases and J by 4 bases, and 11 bases separated the two germline ends. Germline V CDR1 and CDR2: SGHRS, YFSETQ. Whole-study findings and limits: Also present in some nonresponders was a low level of normalized T-cell clonal expansion.

TCRdb's copy holds only in-frame clones and misses some; the assay was immunoSEQ multiplex PCR. The table shows 65,000 to 100,000 clones, with roughly 87% occurring only once. The material sequenced was CD4+ or CD8+ T cells sorted from blood, taken in a trial of the OX40 agonist ivuxolimab. V gene TRBV5-1 combines with J gene TRBJ2-5; D may be TRBD1 (6 bases). The receptor's source is an adult with an advanced solid tumor such as melanoma, head and neck, liver or kidney cancer. The CDR3 nucleotides are TGCGCCAGCAGCGGGGGACAAATAGAGACCCAGTACTTC. It codes for CASSGGQIETQYF.